This T cell receptor beta chain was identified during a study of immune cell composition in non-small cell lung cancer. The data were produced by immunoSEQ multiplex PCR, yet TCRdb's version contains in-frame clones alone and is incomplete. The table records about 2,500 clones, approximately 81% of them present only once. Notes on the study in general: Lung adenocarcinomas had lower top 10 clone scores and clonality than squamous tumours. Roughly 80% of squamous and 33% of adenocarcinoma cases had tumour-associated clones >0.5%. Adenocarcinomas with higher top tumour-associated clone frequency had more reactive TILs.

Concerning this clone itself: Its target is not known.

Sequences were obtained from lung tumor tissue. This TCR derives from a human donor with non-small cell lung cancer.

In nucleotides, the CDR3 is TGTGCCAGCAGCCGATCCGGGACAGGGGGCTACGAGCAGTACTTC. Its protein product is CASSRSGTGGYEQYF. V gene TRBV14 combines with J gene TRBJ2-7; 11 nucleotides line up with TRBD1. There are 15 residues in the CDR3. CDR1 and CDR2 (germline): SGHDN, FVKESK. The V gene end was trimmed by 4 bases and the J gene end by 3 bases; junction bases not matched to a gene: 5.